These T cell receptor beta chains were read from a single sample in a study of T cell changes during pregnancy in multiple sclerosis. Assay used: immunoSEQ multiplex PCR; TCRdb lists only in-frame clones, some missing. This sample has tens of thousands of clones, with around 92% found just once. The source was CD8+ T cells from peripheral blood mononuclear cells, collected in the third trimester of pregnancy. The receptors originated from a female donor in good health, enrolled as a control in a pregnancy study. Each CDR3 is given with its conserved first and last residue. The order of the fields is V gene, J gene, clone size, D gene, CDR3 DNA, CDR3 protein. A D gene is named only where the DNA matches it firmly. Size is omitted from some rows. Given values are once, few, many or a class for expanded clones.

TRBV27,TRBJ2-7,-,-,TGTGCCAGCAGTTTAGGACAGACGTACGAGCAGTACTTC,CASSLGQTYEQYF
TRBV5-4,TRBJ2-6,-,-,TGTGCCAGCAGCTTGGGGTCAGGCTCTGGGGCCAACGTCCTGACTTTC,CASSLGSGSGANVLTF
TRBV4-1,TRBJ2-7,-,TRBD1,TGCGCCAGCAGCCGATCCCGGACAGGATCGGCCTACGAGCAGTACTTC,CASSRSRTGSAYEQYF
TRBV27,TRBJ1-5,-,-,TGTGCCAGCAGTTTATACCCCGGGACTAAAAATCAGCCCCAGCATTTT,CASSLYPGTKNQPQHF
TRBV30,TRBJ1-1,few,TRBD1,TGTGCCTGGAACCAGGGGGCCGGGTTGTCTGAAGCTTTCTTT,CAWNQGAGLSEAFF
TRBV7-6,TRBJ1-2,-,-,TGTGCCAGCAGCTTAGCGGAGGACGGGTTAGCTAACTATGGCTACACCTTC,CASSLAEDGLANYGYTF
TRBV19,TRBJ1-2,once,-,TGTGCCAGTAGTAAGGAGGGACGGCCTAACTATGGCTACACCTTC,CASSKEGRPNYGYTF
TRBV4-2,TRBJ2-3,-,-,TGTGCCAGCAGCCAAGCCCCTCTGAGCAGGACTAGCACAGATACGCAGTATTTT,CASSQAPLSRTSTDTQYF
TRBV5-6,TRBJ1-5,few,-,TGTGCCAGCAGCTTCCGGGGGTCAAATCAGCCCCAGCATTTT,CASSFRGSNQPQHF
TRBV7-9,TRBJ1-1,-,-,TGTGCCAGCAGCTTAGTGGGGGCCGGACCGGAAGCTTTCTTT,CASSLVGAGPEAFF